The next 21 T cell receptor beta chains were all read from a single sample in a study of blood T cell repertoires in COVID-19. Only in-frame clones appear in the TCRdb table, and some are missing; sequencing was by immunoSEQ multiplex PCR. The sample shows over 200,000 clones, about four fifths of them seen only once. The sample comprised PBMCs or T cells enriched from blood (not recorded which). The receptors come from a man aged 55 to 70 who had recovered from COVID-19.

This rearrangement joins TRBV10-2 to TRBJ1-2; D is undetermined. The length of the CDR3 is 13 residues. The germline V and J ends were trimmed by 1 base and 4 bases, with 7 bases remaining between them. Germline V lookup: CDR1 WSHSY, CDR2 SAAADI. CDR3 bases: TGCGCCAGCAGTGAGTTAGGGAGCTATGGCTACACCTTC. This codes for CASSELGSYGYTF.

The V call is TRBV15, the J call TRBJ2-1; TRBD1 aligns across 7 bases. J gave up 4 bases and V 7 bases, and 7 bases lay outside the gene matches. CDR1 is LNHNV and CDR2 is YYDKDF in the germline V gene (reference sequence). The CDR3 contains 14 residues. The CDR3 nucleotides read TGTGCCACCACCCCGGGACAGTCTTACAATGAGCAGTTCTTC. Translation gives CATTPGQSYNEQFF.

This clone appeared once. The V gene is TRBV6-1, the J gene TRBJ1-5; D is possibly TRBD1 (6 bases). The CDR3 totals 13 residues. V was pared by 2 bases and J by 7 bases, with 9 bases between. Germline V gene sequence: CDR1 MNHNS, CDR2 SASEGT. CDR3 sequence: CASSEQGPQPQHF. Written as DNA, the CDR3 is TGTGCCAGCAGTGAACAGGGGCCCCAGCCCCAGCATTTT.

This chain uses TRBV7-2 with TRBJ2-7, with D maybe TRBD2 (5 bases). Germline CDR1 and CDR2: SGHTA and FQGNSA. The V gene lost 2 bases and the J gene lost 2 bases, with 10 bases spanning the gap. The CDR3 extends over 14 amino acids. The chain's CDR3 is CASSLMLLAYEQYF. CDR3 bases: TGTGCCAGCAGCTTAATGTTACTAGCCTACGAGCAGTACTTC.

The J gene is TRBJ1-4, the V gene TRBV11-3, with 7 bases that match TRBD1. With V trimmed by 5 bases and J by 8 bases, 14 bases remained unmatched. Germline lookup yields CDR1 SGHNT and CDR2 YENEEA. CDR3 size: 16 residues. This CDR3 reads CASSQGTAGKSEKLFF. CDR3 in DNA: TGTGCCAGCAGCCAAGGGACAGCCGGAAAAAGCGAAAAACTGTTTTTT.

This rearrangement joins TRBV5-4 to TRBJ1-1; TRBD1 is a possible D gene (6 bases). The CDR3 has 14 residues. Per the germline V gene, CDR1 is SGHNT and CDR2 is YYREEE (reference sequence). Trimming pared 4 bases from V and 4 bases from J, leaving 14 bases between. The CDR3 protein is CASSLLQGTTEAFF. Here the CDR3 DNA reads TGTGCCAGCAGCCTGCTACAGGGTACCACTGAAGCTTTCTTT.

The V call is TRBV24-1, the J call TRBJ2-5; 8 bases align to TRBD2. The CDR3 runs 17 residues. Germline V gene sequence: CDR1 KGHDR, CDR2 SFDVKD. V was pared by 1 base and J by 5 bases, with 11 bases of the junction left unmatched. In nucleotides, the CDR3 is TGTGCCACCAGTGATTTACAGCCCGGGGGGGCTTTGGAGACCCAGTACTTC. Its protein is CATSDLQPGGALETQYF.

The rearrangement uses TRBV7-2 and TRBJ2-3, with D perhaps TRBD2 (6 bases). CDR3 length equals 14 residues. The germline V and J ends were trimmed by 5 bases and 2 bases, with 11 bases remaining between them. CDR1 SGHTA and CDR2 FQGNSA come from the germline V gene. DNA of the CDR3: TGTGCCAGCAGCCGTAGCGGTTTCACAGATACGCAGTATTTT. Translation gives CASSRSGFTDTQYF.

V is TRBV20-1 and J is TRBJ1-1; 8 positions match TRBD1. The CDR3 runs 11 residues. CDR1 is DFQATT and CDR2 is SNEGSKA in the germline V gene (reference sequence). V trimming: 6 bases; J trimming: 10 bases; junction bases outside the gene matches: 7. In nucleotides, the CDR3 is TGCAGTGCCGACAGGGGCGAGATAGCTTTCTTT. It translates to CSADRGEIAFF.

The CDR3 region has the DNA TGTGCCAGCAGCTTATTGTCGGGACAGTACAATGAGCAGTTCTTC. Amino acids: CASSLLSGQYNEQFF. The rearrangement links TRBV11-3 to TRBJ2-1; 7 nucleotides align to TRBD1. The V gene's germline CDR1 is SGHNT and CDR2 YENEEA. J was trimmed by 4 bases and V by 2 bases; bases with no gene match: 5. The CDR3 spans 15 residues.

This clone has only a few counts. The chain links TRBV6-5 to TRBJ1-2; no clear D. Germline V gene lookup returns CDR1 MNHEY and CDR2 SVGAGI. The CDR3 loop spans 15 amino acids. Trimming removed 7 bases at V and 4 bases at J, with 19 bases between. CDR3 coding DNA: TGTGCCAGCACCCAAAGCCCGACATCCCCCTATGGCTACACCTTC. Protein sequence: CASTQSPTSPYGYTF.

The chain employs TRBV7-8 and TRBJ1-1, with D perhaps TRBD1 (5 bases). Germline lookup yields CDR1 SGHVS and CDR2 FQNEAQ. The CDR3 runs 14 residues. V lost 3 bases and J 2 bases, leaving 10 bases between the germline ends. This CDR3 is CASSFTGLNTEAFF. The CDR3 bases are TGTGCCAGCAGCTTTACAGGCCTTAACACTGAAGCTTTCTTT.

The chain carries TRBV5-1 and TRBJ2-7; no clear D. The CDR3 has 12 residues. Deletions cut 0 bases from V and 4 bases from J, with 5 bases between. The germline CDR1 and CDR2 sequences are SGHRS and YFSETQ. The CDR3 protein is CASSLVPYEQYF. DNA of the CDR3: TGCGCCAGCAGCTTGGTTCCTTACGAGCAGTACTTC.

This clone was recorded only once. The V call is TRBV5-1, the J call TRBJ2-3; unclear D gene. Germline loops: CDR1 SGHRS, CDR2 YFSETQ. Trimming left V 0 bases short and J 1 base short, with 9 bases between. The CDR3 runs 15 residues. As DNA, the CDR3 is TGCGCCAGCAGCTTGGTCTCTTTAGGCACAGATACGCAGTATTTT. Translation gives CASSLVSLGTDTQYF.

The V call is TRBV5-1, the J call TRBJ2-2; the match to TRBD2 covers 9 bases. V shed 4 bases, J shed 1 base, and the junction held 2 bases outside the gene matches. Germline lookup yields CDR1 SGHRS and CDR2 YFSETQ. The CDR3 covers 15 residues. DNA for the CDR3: TGCGCCAGCAGCAGGACTAGCGAGAACACCGGGGAGCTGTTTTTT. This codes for CASSRTSENTGELFF.

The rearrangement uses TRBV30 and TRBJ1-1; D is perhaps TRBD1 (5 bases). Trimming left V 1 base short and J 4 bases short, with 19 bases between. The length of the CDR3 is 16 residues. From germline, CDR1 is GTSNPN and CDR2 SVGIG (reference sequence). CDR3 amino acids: CAWSEVSGGGSTEAFF. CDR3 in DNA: TGTGCCTGGAGTGAAGTTAGCGGGGGAGGCTCCACTGAAGCTTTCTTT.

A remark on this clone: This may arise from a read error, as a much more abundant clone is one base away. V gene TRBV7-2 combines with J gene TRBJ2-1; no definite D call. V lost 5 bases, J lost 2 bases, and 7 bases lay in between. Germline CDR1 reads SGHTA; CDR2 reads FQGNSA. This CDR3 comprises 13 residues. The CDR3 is CASSVDTYNEQFF. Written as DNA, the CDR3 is TGTGCCAGCAGCGTAGACACCTACAATGAGCAGTTCTTC.

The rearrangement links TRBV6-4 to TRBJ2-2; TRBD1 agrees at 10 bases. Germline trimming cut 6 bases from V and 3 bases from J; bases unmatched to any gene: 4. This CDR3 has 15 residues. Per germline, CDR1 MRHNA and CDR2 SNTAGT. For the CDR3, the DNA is TGTGCCAGCAGAAGACAGGGGGCTGACACCGGGGAGCTGTTTTTT. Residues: CASRRQGADTGELFF.

The CDR3 sequence: CASSLASGAGYTF. CDR3 coding DNA: TGCGCCAGCAGCTTGGCGTCAGGGGCCGGCTACACCTTC. The genes are TRBV5-1 and TRBJ1-2, with D possibly TRBD1 on 6 matching bases. V was cut by 0 bases and J by 8 bases, with 11 bases left in between. The CDR3 is 13 amino acids. CDR1 SGHRS and CDR2 YFSETQ come from the germline V gene.

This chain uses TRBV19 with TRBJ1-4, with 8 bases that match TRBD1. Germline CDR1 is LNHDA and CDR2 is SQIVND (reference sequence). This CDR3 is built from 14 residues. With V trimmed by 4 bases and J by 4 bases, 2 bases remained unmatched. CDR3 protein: CASSTGQDNEKLFF. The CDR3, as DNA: TGTGCCAGTAGTACGGGACAGGATAATGAAAAACTGTTTTTT.

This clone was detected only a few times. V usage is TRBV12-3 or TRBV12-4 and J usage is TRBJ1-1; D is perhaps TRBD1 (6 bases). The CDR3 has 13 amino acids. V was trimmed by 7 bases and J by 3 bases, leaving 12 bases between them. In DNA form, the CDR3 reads TGTGCCAGCACGCTACAGGGTTACACTGAAGCTTTCTTT. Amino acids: CASTLQGYTEAFF.